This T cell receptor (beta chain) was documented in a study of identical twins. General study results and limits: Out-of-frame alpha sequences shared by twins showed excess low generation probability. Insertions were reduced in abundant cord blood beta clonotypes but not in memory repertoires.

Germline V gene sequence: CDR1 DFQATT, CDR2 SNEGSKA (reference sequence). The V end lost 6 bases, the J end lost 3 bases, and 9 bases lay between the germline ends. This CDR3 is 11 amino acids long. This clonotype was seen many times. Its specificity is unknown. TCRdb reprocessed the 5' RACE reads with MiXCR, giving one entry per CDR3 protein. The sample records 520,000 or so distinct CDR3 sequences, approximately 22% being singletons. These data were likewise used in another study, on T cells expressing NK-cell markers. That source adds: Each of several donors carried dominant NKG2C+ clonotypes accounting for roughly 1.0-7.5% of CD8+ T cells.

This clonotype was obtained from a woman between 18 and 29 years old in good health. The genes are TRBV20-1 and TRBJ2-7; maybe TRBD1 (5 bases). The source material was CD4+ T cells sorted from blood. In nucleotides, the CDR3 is TGCAGTGCACAGGACAACTACGAGCAGTACTTC. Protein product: CSAQDNYEQYF.